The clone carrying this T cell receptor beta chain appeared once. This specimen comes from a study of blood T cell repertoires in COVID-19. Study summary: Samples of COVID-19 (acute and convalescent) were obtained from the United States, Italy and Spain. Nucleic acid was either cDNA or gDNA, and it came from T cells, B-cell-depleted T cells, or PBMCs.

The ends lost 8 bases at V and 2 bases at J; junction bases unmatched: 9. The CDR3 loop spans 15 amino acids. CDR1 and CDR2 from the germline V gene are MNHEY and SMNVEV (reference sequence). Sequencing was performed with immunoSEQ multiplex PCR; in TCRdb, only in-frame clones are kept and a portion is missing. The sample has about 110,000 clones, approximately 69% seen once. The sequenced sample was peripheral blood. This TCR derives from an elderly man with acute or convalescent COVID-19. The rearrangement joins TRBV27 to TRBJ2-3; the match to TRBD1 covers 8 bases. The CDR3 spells CASRRGQVATDTQYF. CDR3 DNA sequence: TGTGCCAGCCGTCGGGGACAGGTCGCCACAGATACGCAGTATTTT.